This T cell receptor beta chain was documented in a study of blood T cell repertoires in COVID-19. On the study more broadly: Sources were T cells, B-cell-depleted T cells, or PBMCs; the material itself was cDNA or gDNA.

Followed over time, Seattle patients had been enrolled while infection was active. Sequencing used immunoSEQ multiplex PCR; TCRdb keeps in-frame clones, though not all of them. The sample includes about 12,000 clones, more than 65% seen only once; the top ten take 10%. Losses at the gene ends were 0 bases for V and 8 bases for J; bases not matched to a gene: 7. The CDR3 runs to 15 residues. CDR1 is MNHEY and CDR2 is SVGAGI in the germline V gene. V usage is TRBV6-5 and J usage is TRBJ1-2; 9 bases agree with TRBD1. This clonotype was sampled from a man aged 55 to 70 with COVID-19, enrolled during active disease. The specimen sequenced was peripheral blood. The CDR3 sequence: CASSYSSRTGDGYTF. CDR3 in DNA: TGTGCCAGCAGTTACTCTAGCCGGACAGGGGACGGCTACACCTTC.